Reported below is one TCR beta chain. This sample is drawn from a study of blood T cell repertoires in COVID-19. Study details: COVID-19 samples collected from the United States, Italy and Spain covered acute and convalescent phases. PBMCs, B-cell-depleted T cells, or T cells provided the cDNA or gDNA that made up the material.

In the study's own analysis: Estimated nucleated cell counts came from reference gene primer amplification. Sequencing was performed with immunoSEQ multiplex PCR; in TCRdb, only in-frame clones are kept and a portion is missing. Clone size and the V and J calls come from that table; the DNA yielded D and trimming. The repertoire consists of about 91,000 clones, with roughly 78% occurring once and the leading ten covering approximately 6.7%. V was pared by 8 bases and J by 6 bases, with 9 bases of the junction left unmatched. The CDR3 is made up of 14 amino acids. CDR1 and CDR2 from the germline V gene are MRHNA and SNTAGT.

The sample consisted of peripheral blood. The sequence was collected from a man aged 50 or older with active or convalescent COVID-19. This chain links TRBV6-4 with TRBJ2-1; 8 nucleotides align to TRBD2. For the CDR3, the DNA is TGTGCCAGCGGCAGCAGCGGGGGAATCAATGAGCAGTTCTTC. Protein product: CASGSSGGINEQFF.